This is a list of T cell receptor beta chains from one sample in a study of blood T cells in healthy people across ages. From the 5' RACE reads, TCRdb called clonotypes with MiXCR, one entry per CDR3 protein. The table records about 600,000 distinct CDR3 sequences, around half of them present only once. Material: blood. The receptors shown here come from a man older than 75 in good health. CDR3s include the opening cysteine and the closing phenylalanine or tryptophan. A D gene is named only where the DNA matches it firmly. The size of a clone is reported for some rows only, either as once, few or many, or as a class for expanded clones.

>TRBJ2-7|many|TRBV20-1|12|TRBD2
TGCAGTGCATCGGGACTACCCTACGAGCAGTACTTC
CSASGLPYEQYF
>TRBJ2-6|-|TRBV20-1|13|-
TGCAGTGCTAGAGGGCTGGGGGCCAACGTCCTGACTTTC
CSARGLGANVLTF
>TRBJ1-2|-|TRBV5-1|18|-
TGCGCCAGCAGCTTGACCCCTGGGACTTTGGCCTCTTTTGGTGGCTACACCTTC
CASSLTPGTLASFGGYTF
>TRBJ2-1|-|TRBV29-1|12|-
TGCAGCGTTGATACGGGGGGCATTGAGCAGTTCTTC
CSVDTGGIEQFF
>TRBJ1-1|-|TRBV20-1|14|TRBD1
TGCAGTGCAACTACCGGGACAGGGGCTACTGAAGCTTTCTTT
CSATTGTGATEAFF
>TRBJ2-3|-|TRBV7-2|15|-
TGTGCCAGCAGCGGTGGACTTCCCGGCACAGATACGCAGTATTTT
CASSGGLPGTDTQYF
>TRBJ1-4|few|TRBV29-1|11|-
TGCAGCGTTGTGGGAGGTGAAAAACTGTTTTTT
CSVVGGEKLFF
>TRBJ2-5|-|TRBV3-1|16|TRBD2
TGTGCCAGCAGCCAAGGGAGCGGGGTTGCGCAAAAGACCCAGTACTTC
CASSQGSGVAQKTQYF
>TRBJ2-7|many|TRBV27|15|TRBD2
TGTGCCAGCAGCATACGACTAGCGGGATACTACGAGCAGTACTTC
CASSIRLAGYYEQYF
>TRBJ2-1|-|TRBV9|15|TRBD1
TGTGCCAGCAGCCCGACAGGGGGCCGATACAATGAGCAGTTCTTC
CASSPTGGRYNEQFF
>TRBJ2-1|-|TRBV6-2/TRBV6-3|15|TRBD1
TGTGCCAGCAGCCGCCGGACAGGCGCCTACAATGAGCAGTTCTTC
CASSRRTGAYNEQFF
>TRBJ2-3|-|TRBV6-2/TRBV6-3|15|-
TGTGCCAGCAGCCCCCTGGTGACCTCCGGAGATACGCAGTATTTT
CASSPLVTSGDTQYF
>TRBJ1-5|few|TRBV6-6|14|TRBD1
TGTGCCAGCACATCGGAGGGGGCGTGGCAGCCCCAGCATTTT
CASTSEGAWQPQHF
>TRBJ2-3|-|TRBV20-1|12|-
TGCAGTGGGACACTGAACACAGATACGCAGTATTTT
CSGTLNTDTQYF
>TRBJ2-1|-|TRBV27|21|-
TGTGCCAGCAGTAACCCCGGCGATGGGGGTCTGTGGGGCAACTCCTACAATGAGCAGTTCTTC
CASSNPGDGGLWGNSYNEQFF
>TRBJ1-6|-|TRBV6-5|14|-
TGTGCCAGCAGTTATGGTTTCGGTGGAGGGCTCCTCCACTTT
CASSYGFGGGLLHF
>TRBJ1-1|-|TRBV29-1|15|-
TGCAGCGTTGGGGACCCGGGGTTAGGGGACACTGAAGCTTTCTTT
CSVGDPGLGDTEAFF
>TRBJ2-7|few|TRBV6-1|15|TRBD1
TGTGCCAGCAGAGCATACAGACAGGGTTCCTACGAGCAGTACTTC
CASRAYRQGSYEQYF
>TRBJ2-7|few|TRBV14|11|-
TGTGCCAGCAGCCCGACTTTTGAGCAGTACTTC
CASSPTFEQYF
>TRBJ2-1|-|TRBV7-9|13|-
TGTGCCAGCATTAGGGGTGACTACAATGAGCAGTTCTTC
CASIRGDYNEQFF
>TRBJ1-1|-|TRBV18|14|-
TGTGCCAGCTCATCTCGGACCGAGAACACTGAAGCTTTCTTT
CASSSRTENTEAFF
>TRBJ2-1|many|TRBV20-1|16|TRBD2
TGCAGTGCTAGAGATCCTAGCGGGAGGGGGGGCTATGAGCAGTTCTTC
CSARDPSGRGGYEQFF
>TRBJ2-1|few|TRBV29-1|14|-
TGCAGTGCCACGGGGCCGGGGTCCTACAATGAGCAGTTCTTC
CSATGPGSYNEQFF
>TRBJ2-3|-|TRBV2|16|TRBD1
TGTGCCAGCGTAGAAGTGACAGTTTTCGGGACAGAGACGCAGTATTTT
CASVEVTVFGTETQYF